The T cell receptor (beta chain) under discussion was sequenced for a study of human T cells and chemical hapten exposure. Study background: Patch tests put 0.01% DPC on the upper back, read at 6 days.

After removal of 6 bases from V and 3 bases from J, the junction contained 13 bases not matched to a gene. The CDR3 runs to 18 residues. Study findings and constraints: The number of TCRs over 1 in 1000 frequency stayed unchanged after DPC. Healthy people's immune response may differ from that of the donors, who had alopecia.

Described time point: pre-sensitization, week 0. The treatment is: therapeutic diphenylcyclopropenone sensitization with weekly scalp DPC. This clonotype was seen a few times. The antigen remains undetermined. From the RACE reads, TCRdb called clonotypes with MiXCR, one entry per CDR3 protein. The sample contains 150,000 to 200,000 distinct CDR3 sequences, about 31% of which appear only once. This chain joins TRBV12-3 or TRBV12-4 and TRBJ2-7; 14 bases align to TRBD2. The clonotype was recovered from a woman aged 25-40 years with alopecia areata. Some clones in this sample may be carry-over from other donors' samples. The sequenced sample was whole blood, obtained in connection with sensitization to the hapten diphenylcyclopropenone (DPC). CDR3 nucleotide sequence: TGTGCCAGCAGCTCCTTCCGTGGGACTAGCGGGGGCCTCTACGAGCAGTACTTC. This encodes CASSSFRGTSGGLYEQYF.